The 18 T cell receptor beta chains below all came from one sample that was sequenced in a study of blood T cell repertoires in COVID-19. Repertoires were generated with immunoSEQ multiplex PCR, while TCRdb's copy carries only in-frame clones and drops some. Counted here are about 410,000 clones, about nine tenths occurring once; the ten biggest clones make up approximately 1.5%. Sequencing was carried out using peripheral blood. Source of these receptors: a woman between 40 and 50 years old with COVID-19, enrolled during active disease.

The chain recombines TRBV14 with TRBJ1-2; 11 bases agree with TRBD1. This CDR3 contains 16 residues. Germline V lookup: CDR1 SGHDN, CDR2 FVKESK. V shed 1 base, J shed 4 bases, and the junction held 5 bases outside the gene matches. The CDR3: CASSQAHGTGGYGYTF. DNA of the CDR3: TGTGCCAGCAGCCAAGCCCATGGGACAGGGGGCTATGGCTACACCTTC.

The rearrangement joins TRBV30 to TRBJ1-1; TRBD1 matches at 7 bases. The germline CDR1 and CDR2 sequences are GTSNPN and SVGIG (reference sequence). J lost 0 bases, V lost 3 bases, and 4 bases had no gene match. The CDR3 extends over 14 amino acids. The CDR3 sequence is CAWRWGQLNTEAFF. In DNA form, the CDR3 reads TGTGCCTGGAGGTGGGGACAGTTGAACACTGAAGCTTTCTTT.

The chain is built from TRBV5-8 and TRBJ1-5; D uncertain. Trimming shortened V by 1 base and J by 9 bases, and 14 bases separated the two germline ends. Germline loops: CDR1 SGHTS, CDR2 YDEGEE. The CDR3 length is 14 residues. CDR3 sequence (DNA): TGTGCCAGCAGCTTGAGAACAGCTGTTTGGCCCCAGCATTTT. This translates into CASSLRTAVWPQHF.

As DNA, the CDR3 is TGTGCCAGCAGCCGACAGGGAGACTATGGCTACACCTTC. Its protein product is CASSRQGDYGYTF. The V and J genes are TRBV25-1 and TRBJ1-2, with 7 bases fitting TRBD1. Germline V gene lookup returns CDR1 MGHDK and CDR2 SYGVNS. This CDR3 is 13 amino acids long. J lost 3 bases, V lost 6 bases, and 4 bases had no gene match.

The chain has TRBV28 and TRBJ1-1, with 8 bases lining up with TRBD1. The germline V gene encodes CDR1 MDHEN and CDR2 SYDVKM. The CDR3 consists of 15 residues. Germline trimming cut 5 bases from V and 5 bases from J; bases unmatched to any gene: 10. CDR3 protein: CASSPNRGRSTEAFF. DNA for the CDR3: TGTGCCAGCAGTCCGAACAGGGGGAGGTCTACTGAAGCTTTCTTT.

J is TRBJ1-1 and V is TRBV9; a weak D match, TRBD1 (6 bases). The germline V gene encodes CDR1 SGDLS and CDR2 YYNGEE. This CDR3 region has 14 residues. V lost 0 bases, J lost 7 bases, and 13 bases lay in between. The CDR3 DNA follows: TGTGCCAGCAGCGTAGCGGTAAGCAGGGGTGAAGCTTTCTTT. Protein: CASSVAVSRGEAFF.

For the CDR3, the DNA is TGTGCCAGCAGCTTGGGAGCGGGAGTGGCAGATACGCAGTATTTT. Translating it yields CASSLGAGVADTQYF. This chain connects TRBV5-4 to TRBJ2-3, with 8 nucleotides matching TRBD2. This CDR3 has 15 residues. Looked up from germline, CDR1 is SGHNT and CDR2 is YYREEE (reference sequence). The V segment lost 0 bases and the J segment 4 bases; nucleotides outside the gene matches: 4.

V gene TRBV6-2 or TRBV6-3 combines with J gene TRBJ1-2; D remains unclear. The germline V gene encodes CDR1 MNHEY and CDR2 SVGEGT. V was trimmed by 0 bases and J by 3 bases, leaving 11 bases between them. The CDR3 consists of 15 residues. CDR3 DNA: TGTGCCAGCAGTTACTCGTCGAGGCACGACTATGGCTACACCTTC. Its translation: CASSYSSRHDYGYTF.

V gene TRBV2 combines with J gene TRBJ2-7; 11 nucleotides line up with TRBD1. The CDR3 has 15 residues. After removal of 5 bases from V and 5 bases from J, the junction contained 8 bases not matched to a gene. CDR1 and CDR2 from the germline V gene are SNHLY and FYNNEI. In DNA form, the CDR3 reads TGTGCCAGCAGTCCTTACGTGGGACAGGGGGACGAGCAGTACTTC. This sequence encodes CASSPYVGQGDEQYF.

V is TRBV9 and J is TRBJ1-2; 7 positions agree with TRBD1. The germline gives CDR1 SGDLS, CDR2 YYNGEE. The CDR3 is 14 amino acids. J was trimmed by 7 bases and V by 4 bases; bases with no gene match: 10. In nucleotides, the CDR3 is TGTGCCAGCAGCCGCAATACAGGGGCGGTTGGCTACACCTTC. Protein product: CASSRNTGAVGYTF.

The rearrangement links TRBV7-8 to TRBJ1-3; no clear D gene. The CDR3 consists of 15 residues. The ends were cut back, 2 bases at V and 0 bases at J, with 8 bases in the middle. Germline V CDR1 and CDR2: SGHVS, FQNEAQ. CDR3 nucleotides: TGTGCCAGCAGCTTAACCTCTATCTCTGGAAACACCATATATTTT. Residues: CASSLTSISGNTIYF.

The genes are TRBV19 and TRBJ1-5; TRBD1 matches at 12 bases. V dropped 3 bases and J dropped 5; count of bases not matched to a gene: 2. Germline CDR1 and CDR2: LNHDA and SQIVND (reference sequence). The CDR3 is 15 amino acids. The CDR3 sequence: CASSMGQGAHQPQHF. The DNA for the CDR3 is TGTGCCAGTAGTATGGGACAGGGGGCGCATCAGCCCCAGCATTTT.

The chain recombines TRBV5-4 with TRBJ2-2, with 11 bases aligning to TRBD2. Trimming cost V 4 bases and J 3 bases; bases outside gene matches: 14. This CDR3 spans 19 amino acids. Germline CDR1 SGHNT, CDR2 YYREEE (reference sequence). The CDR3 bases are TGTGCCAGCAGCCGCTCAGGATATAGCGGGAGGGTTGACACCGGGGAGCTGTTTTTT. This gives the protein CASSRSGYSGRVDTGELFF.

The gene calls are TRBV5-6 and TRBJ2-7, with D perhaps matching TRBD1 (6 bases). The CDR3 runs to 14 residues. Trimming shortened V by 4 bases and J by 1 base, and 12 bases separated the two germline ends. CDR1 and CDR2 from the germline V gene are SGHDT and YYEEEE. The CDR3: CASSAVDRSYEQYF. CDR3 DNA sequence: TGTGCCAGCAGCGCGGTGGACAGATCCTACGAGCAGTACTTC.

The chain couples TRBV10-2 to TRBJ1-2, with 7 bases that match TRBD1. Germline V gene lookup returns CDR1 WSHSY and CDR2 SAAADI. V lost 6 bases and J lost 5; bases outside the gene matches: 12. CDR3 size: 15 residues. The CDR3 region has the DNA TGCGCCAGCAGCTCCACCGACAGGGTGGGGTATGGCTACACCTTC. This gives the protein CASSSTDRVGYGYTF.

The rearrangement links TRBV28 to TRBJ1-1; D is ambiguous. The germline V and J ends were trimmed by 3 bases and 1 base, with 9 bases remaining between them. This CDR3 contains 14 residues. Germline V lookup: CDR1 MDHEN, CDR2 SYDVKM. The CDR3, as DNA: TGTGCCAGCAGTTTTGGACTCCCGAACACTGAAGCTTTCTTT. Translation gives CASSFGLPNTEAFF.

V is TRBV5-4 and J is TRBJ2-6, with 8 bases lining up with TRBD1. V gave up 5 bases and J gave up 3 bases; unmatched junction bases: 10. The CDR3 is 17 amino acids. Germline V CDR1 and CDR2: SGHNT, YYREEE (reference sequence). CDR3 loop: CASRMGQVVSGANVLTF. The CDR3, as DNA: TGTGCCAGCAGGATGGGACAGGTTGTAAGTGGGGCCAACGTCCTGACTTTC.

V usage is TRBV27 and J usage is TRBJ1-1; D perhaps matches TRBD1 (5 bases). The CDR3 extends over 13 amino acids. Per germline, CDR1 MNHEY and CDR2 SMNVEV (reference sequence). Between the trimmed V and J ends, which lost 3 bases and 5 bases, there was a span of 10 bases. CDR3 region: CASSFGGDTEAFF. CDR3 DNA sequence: TGTGCCAGCAGTTTCGGAGGGGATACTGAAGCTTTCTTT.